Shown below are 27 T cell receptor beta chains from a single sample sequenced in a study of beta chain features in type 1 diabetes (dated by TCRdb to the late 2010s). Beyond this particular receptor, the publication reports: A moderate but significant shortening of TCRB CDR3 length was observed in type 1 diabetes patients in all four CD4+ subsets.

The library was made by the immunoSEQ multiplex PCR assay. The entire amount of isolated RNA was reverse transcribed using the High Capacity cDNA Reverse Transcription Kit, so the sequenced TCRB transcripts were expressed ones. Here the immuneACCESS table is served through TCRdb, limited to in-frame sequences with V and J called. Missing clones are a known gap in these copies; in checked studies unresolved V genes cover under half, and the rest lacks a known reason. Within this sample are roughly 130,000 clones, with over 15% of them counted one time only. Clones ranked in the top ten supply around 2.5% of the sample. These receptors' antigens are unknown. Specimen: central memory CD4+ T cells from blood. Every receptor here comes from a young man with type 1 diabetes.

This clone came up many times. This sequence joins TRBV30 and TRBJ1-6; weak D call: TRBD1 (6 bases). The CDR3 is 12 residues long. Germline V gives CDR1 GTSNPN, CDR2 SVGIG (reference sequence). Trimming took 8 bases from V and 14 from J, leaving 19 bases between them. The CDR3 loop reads CARDNRGSSLHF. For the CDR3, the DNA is TGTGCCAGGGACAACCGGGGAAGTTCCCTCCACTTT.

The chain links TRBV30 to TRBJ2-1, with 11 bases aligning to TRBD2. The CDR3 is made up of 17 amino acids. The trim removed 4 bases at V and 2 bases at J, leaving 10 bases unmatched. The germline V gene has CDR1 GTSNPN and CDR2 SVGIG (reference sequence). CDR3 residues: CAWKGLAGGLPYNEQFF. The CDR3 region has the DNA TGTGCCTGGAAGGGGCTAGCGGGGGGCCTACCCTACAATGAGCAGTTCTTC.

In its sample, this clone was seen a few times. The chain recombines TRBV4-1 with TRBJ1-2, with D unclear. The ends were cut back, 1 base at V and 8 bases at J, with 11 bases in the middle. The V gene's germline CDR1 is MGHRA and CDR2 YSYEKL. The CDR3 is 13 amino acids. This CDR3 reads CASSQASIGGYTF. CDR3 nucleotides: TGCGCCAGCAGCCAAGCATCGATTGGCGGCTACACCTTC.

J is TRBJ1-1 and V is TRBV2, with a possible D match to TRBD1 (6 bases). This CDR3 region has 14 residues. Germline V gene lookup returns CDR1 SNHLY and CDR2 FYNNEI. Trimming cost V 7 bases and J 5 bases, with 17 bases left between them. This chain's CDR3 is CASKGDPGRTEAFF. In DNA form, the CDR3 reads TGTGCCAGCAAGGGGGACCCCGGGAGGACTGAAGCTTTCTTT. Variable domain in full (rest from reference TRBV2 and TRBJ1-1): EPEVTQTPSHQVTQMGQEVILRCVPISNHLYFYWYRQILGQKVEFLVSFYNNEISEKSEIFDDQFSVERPDGSNFTLKIRSTKLEDSAMYFCASKGDPGRTEAFFGQGTRLTVV.

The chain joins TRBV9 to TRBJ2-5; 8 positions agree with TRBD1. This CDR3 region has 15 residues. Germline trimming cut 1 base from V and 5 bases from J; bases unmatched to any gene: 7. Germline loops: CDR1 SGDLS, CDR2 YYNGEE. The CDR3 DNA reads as TGTGCCAGCAGCGTAAACGGACAGGGTGGCGAGACCCAGTACTTC. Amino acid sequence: CASSVNGQGGETQYF. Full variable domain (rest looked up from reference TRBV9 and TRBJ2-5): DSGVTQTPKHLITATGQRVTLRCSPRSGDLSVYWYQQSLDQGLQFLIQYYNGEERAKGNILERFSAQQFPDLHSELNLSSLELGDSALYFCASSVNGQGGETQYFGPGTRLLVL.

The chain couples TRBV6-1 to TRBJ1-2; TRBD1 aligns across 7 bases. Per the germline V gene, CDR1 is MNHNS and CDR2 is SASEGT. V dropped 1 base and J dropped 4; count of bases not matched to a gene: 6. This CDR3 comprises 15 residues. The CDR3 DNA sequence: TGTGCCAGCAGTGAAGGATCGGGACAGTCCTATGGCTACACCTTC. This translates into CASSEGSGQSYGYTF.

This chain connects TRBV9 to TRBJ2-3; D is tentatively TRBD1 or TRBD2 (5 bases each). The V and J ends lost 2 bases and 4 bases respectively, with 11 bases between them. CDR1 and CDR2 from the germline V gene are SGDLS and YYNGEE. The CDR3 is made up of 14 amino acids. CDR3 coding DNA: TGTGCCAGCAGCGTCACCGGGGCAGCAGATACGCAGTATTTT. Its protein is CASSVTGAADTQYF.

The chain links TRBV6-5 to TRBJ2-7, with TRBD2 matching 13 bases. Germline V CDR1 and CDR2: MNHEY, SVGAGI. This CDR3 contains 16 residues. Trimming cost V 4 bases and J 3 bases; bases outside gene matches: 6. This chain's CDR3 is CASSSGLAGAGYEQYF. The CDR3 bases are TGTGCCAGCAGTTCCGGACTAGCGGGGGCCGGCTACGAGCAGTACTTC.

The CDR3 nucleotides read TGTGCCAGCAGCTCCGGTACCTACAATGAGCAGTTCTTC. Amino acids: CASSSGTYNEQFF. The rearrangement uses TRBV7-9 and TRBJ2-1; no clear D gene. Trimming cost V 4 bases and J 2 bases, with 6 bases left between them. CDR1 and CDR2 from the germline V gene are SEHNR and FQNEAQ (reference sequence). The CDR3 length is 13 residues.

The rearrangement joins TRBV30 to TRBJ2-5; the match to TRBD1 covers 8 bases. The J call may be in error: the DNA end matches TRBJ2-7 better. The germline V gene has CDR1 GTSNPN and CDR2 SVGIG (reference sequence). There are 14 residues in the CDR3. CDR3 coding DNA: TGTGCCTGGAGGGGGGGACAGGCCTACTACGAGCAGTACTTC. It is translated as CAWRGGQAYYEQYF.

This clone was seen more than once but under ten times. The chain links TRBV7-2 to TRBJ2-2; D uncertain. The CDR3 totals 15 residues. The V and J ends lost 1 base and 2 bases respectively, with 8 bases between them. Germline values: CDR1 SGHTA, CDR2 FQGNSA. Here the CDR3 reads CASSLVMVNTGELFF. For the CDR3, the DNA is TGTGCCAGCAGCTTAGTCATGGTAAACACCGGGGAGCTGTTTTTT.

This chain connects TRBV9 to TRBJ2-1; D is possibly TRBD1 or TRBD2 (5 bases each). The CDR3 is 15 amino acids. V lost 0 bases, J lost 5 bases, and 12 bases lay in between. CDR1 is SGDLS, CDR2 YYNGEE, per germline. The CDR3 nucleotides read TGTGCCAGCAGCGTAGTGGGGACGGCTAACAATGAGCAGTTCTTC. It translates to CASSVVGTANNEQFF. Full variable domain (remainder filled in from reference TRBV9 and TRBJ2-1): DSGVTQTPKHLITATGQRVTLRCSPRSGDLSVYWYQQSLDQGLQFLIQYYNGEERAKGNILERFSAQQFPDLHSELNLSSLELGDSALYFCASSVVGTANNEQFFGPGTRLTVL.

The CDR3 DNA reads as TGTGCCAGCAGCCAAGGGACTAGCGGGGACACAGATACGCAGTATTTT. Its translation is CASSQGTSGDTDTQYF. This chain connects TRBV4-2 to TRBJ2-3, with 12 bases fitting TRBD2. J was trimmed by 2 bases and V by 1 base; bases with no gene match: 1. The CDR3 has 16 residues. Per germline, CDR1 LGHNA and CDR2 YNFKEQ.

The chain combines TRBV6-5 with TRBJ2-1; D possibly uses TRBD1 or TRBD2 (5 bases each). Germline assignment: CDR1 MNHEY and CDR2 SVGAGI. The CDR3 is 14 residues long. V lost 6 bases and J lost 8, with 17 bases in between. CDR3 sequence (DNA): TGTGCCAGCAGAGGGACCTTTAGTTCGGATGAGCAGTTCTTC. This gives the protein CASRGTFSSDEQFF.

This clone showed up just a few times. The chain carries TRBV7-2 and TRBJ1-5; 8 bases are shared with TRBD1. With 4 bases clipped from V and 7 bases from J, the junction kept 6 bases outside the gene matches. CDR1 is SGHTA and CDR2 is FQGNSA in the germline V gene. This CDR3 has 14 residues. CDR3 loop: CASSYGQGRQPQHF. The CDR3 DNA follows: TGTGCCAGCAGCTACGGACAGGGACGCCAGCCCCAGCATTTT.

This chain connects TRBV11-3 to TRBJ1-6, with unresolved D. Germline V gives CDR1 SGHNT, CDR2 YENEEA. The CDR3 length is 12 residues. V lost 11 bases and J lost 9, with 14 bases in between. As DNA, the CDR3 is TGTGCCGTATCAACCGGGGTTTCACCCCTCCACTTT. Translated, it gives CAVSTGVSPLHF. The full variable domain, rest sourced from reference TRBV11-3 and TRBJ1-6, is EAGVVQSPRYKIIEKKQPVAFWCNPISGHNTLYWYLQNLGQGPELLIRYENEEAVDDSQLPKDRFSAERLKGVDSTLKIQPAELGDSAVYLCAVSTGVSPLHFGNGTRLTVT.

CDR3 DNA: TGTGCCAGCAGCTTCGGTAGGAGCTCCTACGAGCAGTACTTC. Amino acids: CASSFGRSSYEQYF. The chain couples TRBV7-9 to TRBJ2-7; no definite D call. The germline gives CDR1 SEHNR, CDR2 FQNEAQ (reference sequence). CDR3 length: 14 amino acids. Trimming took 3 bases from V and 0 from J, leaving 9 bases between them. Full variable domain (missing parts from reference TRBV7-9 and TRBJ2-7): DTGVSQNPRHKITKRGQNVTFRCDPISEHNRLYWYRQTLGQGPEFLTYFQNEAQLEKSRLLSDRFSAERPKGSFSTLEIQRTEQGDSAMYLCASSFGRSSYEQYFGPGTRLTVT.

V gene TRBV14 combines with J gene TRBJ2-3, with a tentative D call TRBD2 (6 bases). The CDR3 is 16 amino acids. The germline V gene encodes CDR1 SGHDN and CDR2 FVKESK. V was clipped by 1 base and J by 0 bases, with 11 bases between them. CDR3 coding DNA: TGTGCCAGCAGCCAAGGAGTCGGGGGTAGCACAGATACGCAGTATTTT. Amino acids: CASSQGVGGSTDTQYF.

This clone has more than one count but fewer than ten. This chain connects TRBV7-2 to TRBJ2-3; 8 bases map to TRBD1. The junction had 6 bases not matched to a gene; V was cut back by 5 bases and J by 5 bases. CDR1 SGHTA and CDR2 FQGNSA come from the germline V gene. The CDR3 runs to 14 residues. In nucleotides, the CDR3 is TGTGCCAGCAGCCGTAGTACAGGGGGAGATACGCAGTATTTT. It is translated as CASSRSTGGDTQYF.

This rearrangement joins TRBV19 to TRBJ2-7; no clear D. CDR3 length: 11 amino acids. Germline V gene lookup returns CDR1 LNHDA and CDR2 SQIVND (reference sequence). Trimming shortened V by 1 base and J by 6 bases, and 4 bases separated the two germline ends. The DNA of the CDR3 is TGTGCCAGTAGTATAGGGTCCGAGCAGTACTTC. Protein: CASSIGSEQYF.

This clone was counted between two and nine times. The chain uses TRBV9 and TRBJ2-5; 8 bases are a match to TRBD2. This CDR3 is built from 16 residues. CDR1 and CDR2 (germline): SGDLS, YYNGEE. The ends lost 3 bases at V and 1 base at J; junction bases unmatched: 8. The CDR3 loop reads CASSALAGGLQETQYF. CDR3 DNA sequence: TGTGCCAGCAGCGCCCTCGCGGGGGGACTCCAAGAGACCCAGTACTTC.

CDR3 protein: CASSPGLAGGTSTDTQYF. CDR3 nucleotide sequence: TGTGCCAGCAGCCCGGGACTAGCGGGGGGCACTAGCACAGATACGCAGTATTTT. This chain uses TRBV7-2 with TRBJ2-3, with TRBD2 matching 15 bases. J lost 0 bases, V lost 5 bases, and 6 bases had no gene match. The CDR3 totals 18 residues. Germline CDR1 reads SGHTA; CDR2 reads FQGNSA.

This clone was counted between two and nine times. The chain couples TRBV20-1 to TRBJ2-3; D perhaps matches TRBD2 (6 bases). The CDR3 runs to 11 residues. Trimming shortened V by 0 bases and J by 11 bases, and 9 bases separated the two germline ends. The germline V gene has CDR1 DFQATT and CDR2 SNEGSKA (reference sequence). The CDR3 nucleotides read TGCAGTGCTAGAGAGGGGGGTTTGCAGTATTTT. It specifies CSAREGGLQYF.

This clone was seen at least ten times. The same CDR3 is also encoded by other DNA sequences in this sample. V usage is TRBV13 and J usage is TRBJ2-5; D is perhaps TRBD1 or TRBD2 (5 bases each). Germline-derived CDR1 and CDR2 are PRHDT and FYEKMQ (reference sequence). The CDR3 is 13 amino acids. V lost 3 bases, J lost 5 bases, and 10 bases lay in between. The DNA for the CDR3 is TGTGCCAGCAGCTTGAGGGGTCCGGAGACCCAGTACTTC. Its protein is CASSLRGPETQYF.

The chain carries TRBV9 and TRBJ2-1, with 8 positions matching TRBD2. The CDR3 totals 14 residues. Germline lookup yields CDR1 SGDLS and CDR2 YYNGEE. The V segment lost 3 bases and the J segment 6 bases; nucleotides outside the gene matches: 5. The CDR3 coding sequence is TGTGCCAGCAGCGGGGGACTAGTACGCAATGAGCAGTTCTTC. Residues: CASSGGLVRNEQFF.

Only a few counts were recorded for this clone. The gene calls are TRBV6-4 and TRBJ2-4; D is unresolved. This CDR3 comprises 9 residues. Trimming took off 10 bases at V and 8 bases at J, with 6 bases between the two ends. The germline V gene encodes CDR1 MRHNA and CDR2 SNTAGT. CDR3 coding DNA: TGTGCCAACCTATACATTCAGTACTTC. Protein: CANLYIQYF.

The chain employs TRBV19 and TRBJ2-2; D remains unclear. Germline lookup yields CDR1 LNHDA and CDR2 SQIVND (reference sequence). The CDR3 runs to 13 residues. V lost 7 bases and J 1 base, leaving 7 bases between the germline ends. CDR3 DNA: TGTGCCAGTACCCCAGAGAACACCGGGGAGCTGTTTTTT. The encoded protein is CASTPENTGELFF.